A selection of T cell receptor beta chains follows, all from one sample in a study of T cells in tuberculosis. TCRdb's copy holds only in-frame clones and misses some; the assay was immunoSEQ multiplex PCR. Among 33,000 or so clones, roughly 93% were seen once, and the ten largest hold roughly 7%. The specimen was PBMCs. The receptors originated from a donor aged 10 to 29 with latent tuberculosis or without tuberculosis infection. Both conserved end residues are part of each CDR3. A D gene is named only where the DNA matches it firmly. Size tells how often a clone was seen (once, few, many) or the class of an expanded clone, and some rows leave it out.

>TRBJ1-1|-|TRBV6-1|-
CASSAGGTEAFF
TGTGCCAGCAGTGCAGGAGGAACTGAAGCTTTCTTT
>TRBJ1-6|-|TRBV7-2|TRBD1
CASTPGTGTSPLHF
TGTGCCAGCACCCCCGGGACAGGGACCTCACCCCTCCACTTT
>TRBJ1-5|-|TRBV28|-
CASSLGSQPQHF
TGTGCCAGCAGTTTAGGGAGTCAGCCCCAGCATTTT
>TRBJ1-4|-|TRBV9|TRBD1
CASSVDRGASDEKLFF
TGTGCCAGCAGCGTAGACAGGGGCGCTTCGGATGAAAAACTGTTTTTT
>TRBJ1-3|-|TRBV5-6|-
CASSSRGKSPGNTIYF
TGTGCCAGCAGCTCCCGGGGTAAGAGTCCTGGAAACACCATATATTTT
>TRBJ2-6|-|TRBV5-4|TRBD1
CASWDSSGANVLTF
TGTGCCAGCTGGGACAGCTCTGGGGCCAACGTCCTGACTTTC
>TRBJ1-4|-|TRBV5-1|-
CASSDRVNEKLFF
TGCGCCAGCAGCGATCGAGTCAATGAAAAACTGTTTTTT
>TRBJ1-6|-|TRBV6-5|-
CASRTQGRPRSPLHF
TGTGCCAGCAGGACACAGGGCCGCCCTCGATCACCCCTCCACTTT
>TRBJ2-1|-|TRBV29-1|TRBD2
CSVVGGDNEQFF
TGCAGCGTTGTGGGGGGGGACAATGAGCAGTTCTTC
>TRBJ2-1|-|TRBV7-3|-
CASSLSGYNEQFF
TGTGCCAGCAGCCTCTCAGGGTACAATGAGCAGTTCTTC
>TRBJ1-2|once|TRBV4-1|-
CASSQGALRGYTF
TGCGCCAGCAGCCAGGGGGCTCTTAGGGGCTACACCTTC
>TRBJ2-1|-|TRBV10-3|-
CAISVGGGDNNEQFF
TGTGCCATCAGTGTGGGAGGGGGGGACAACAATGAGCAGTTCTTC
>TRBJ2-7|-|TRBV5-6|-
CASSFPAGYEQYF
TGTGCCAGCAGCTTCCCAGCGGGCTACGAGCAGTACTTC
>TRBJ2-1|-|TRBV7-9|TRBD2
CASSLEASGGAPEQFF
TGTGCCAGCAGCTTAGAAGCAAGCGGGGGGGCCCCTGAGCAGTTCTTC
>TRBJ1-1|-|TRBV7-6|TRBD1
CASSLVRQGNTEAFF
TGTGCCAGCAGCTTAGTACGACAGGGGAACACTGAAGCTTTCTTT
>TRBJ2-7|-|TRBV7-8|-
CASSLAGGGGSSYEQYF
TGTGCCAGCAGCTTAGCGGGGGGAGGCGGAAGCTCCTACGAGCAGTACTTC
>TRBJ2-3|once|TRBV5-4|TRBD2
CASSLDGSGGPLYGEDTQYF
TGTGCCAGCAGCTTGGACGGTAGCGGGGGGCCCCTATACGGCGAAGATACGCAGTATTTT